This paragraph reports one T cell receptor (beta chain). This clonotype was observed a few times. The antigen this receptor binds is unknown. No per-base quality is available; no much larger clone lies one base away. This sample stems from a study of T cells after yellow fever vaccination (dated by TCRdb to about 2019). Background for the entire study: The SMART-Seq v4 Ultra Low Input RNA kit was used to prepare libraries from fractions with low cell numbers. Two healthy male donors, one aged 18 to 30 and one aged 30 to 40 years, made up the cohort. Blood was collected at multiple timepoints before and after primary and secondary immunization, and bulk PBMC replicates and cell subsets were isolated. To follow T-cell clones before and after primary and booster YFV17D yellow fever vaccination, bulk TCR alpha and beta repertoires were sequenced over time. The paper's findings and limits, for the study overall: The secondary T-cell response was weaker than the primary response but faster, peaking on day 5 instead of day 15. A small share of clonotypes was detected in both CD4 and CD8 compartments, with the overlap likely arising from convergent recombination. Computational filtering was needed because FACS-sorted repertoires could contain abundant contaminating clonotypes from the bulk population. After the booster, most clones that had expanded after primary vaccination were detected again (nearly 98% of CD4 and around 88% of CD8), suggesting broad maintenance of memory. Only two donors were included in the study, so the extent to which the findings can be generalized is limited.

The treatment or condition label of this sample denotes: live attenuated yellow fever vaccine strain. Two biological replicates of bulk PBMCs were collected at each blood-draw timepoint. PBMCs were isolated from peripheral blood using a standard Ficoll-Paque protocol. RNA was extracted with TriZol from bulk PBMCs, CD4 and CD8 fractions, and dextramer-positive and dextramer-negative fractions. The instrument was an Illumina NovaSeq 6000. Synthesis of TCR cDNA relied on 5'RACE template switching, a step that introduced a universal primer site along with unique molecular identifiers. cDNA synthesis was primed from both the TCR alpha and TCR beta constant segments. Two PCR steps were used to amplify libraries, with sample barcodes and sequencing adapters being added in the second step. Libraries were sequenced on Illumina HiSeq 2500 (2x100 bp) or NovaSeq (2x150 bp). In the source study's methods: MIGEC was used to demultiplex reads and collapse the reads into UMI consensus sequences, and MiXCR was used for V(D)J alignment. Vaccine-responding clonotypes were defined with edgeR using replicate PBMC samples, requiring FDR below 0.01 and a log2 fold change above 5 up to day 15. Each bulk clonotype was labeled CD4 or CD8 based on which sequenced repertoire, CD4 or CD8, contained the clonotype at higher abundance. The public reads were run again by TCRdb, first through fastp at Q25 and then through MiXCR, and only productive beta chains were kept. Duplicate CDR3 protein sequences are folded into a single record with the most common DNA and genes. The V and J calls here are based on TCRdb, not the publication. This sample has about 430,000 distinct CDR3 sequences in its table, and 18% of those were observed once. Of the sample, 15% to 20% is held by the ten largest clones.

The input for sequencing was PBMCs, taken before the yellow fever booster vaccination. This TCR derives from a man between 18 and 35 years old who received the YFV17D yellow fever vaccine.

Read as DNA, the sequence is TGTGCCAGCTCGTTCAGGGGTCGCGATACGCAGTATTTT. This codes for CASSFRGRDTQYF. The chain uses TRBV18 and TRBJ2-3, and the D gene may be TRBD1, 6 bases matching. Trimming takes 6 bases from V and 6 bases from J, and the germline ends sit 13 bases apart. From the cysteine up to the phenylalanine, the CDR3 has a length of 13 residues. Only the CDR3 region is kept as DNA, spanning 39 bases read in frame from base 1. The germline V gene encodes CDR1 KGHSH and CDR2 LQKENI.